Listed below are T cell receptor beta chains from one sample, sequenced in a study of T-cell reconstitution after alpha-beta-depleted transplantation in children. Via MiXCR, TCRdb re-called the PCR reads, giving one row per CDR3 protein. The data show about 830,000 distinct CDR3 sequences, about 16% seen once. The specimen was PBMCs, mostly from graft donor cells, collected 360 days after TCRalphabeta/CD19-depleted stem cell transplant. Receptor source: a male patient under 18 who had a stem cell transplant for acute lymphoblastic leukemia, so the T cells may come from the graft donor. The CDR3 runs from the conserved cysteine through the conserved F or W. A D gene is named only where the DNA matches it firmly. Some rows have no size entry. The others give once, few or many, or a class for an expanded clone.

J: TRBJ2-7; D: TRBD2; size: many; V: TRBV29-1; CDR3: CSVVGLAGTYEQYF; DNA: TGCAGCGTTGTCGGGCTAGCGGGAACCTACGAGCAGTACTTC
J: TRBJ2-3; D: TRBD1; size: .; V: TRBV12-3/TRBV12-4; CDR3: CASSLRTGGLDTQYF; DNA: TGTGCCAGCAGTTTGAGGACAGGGGGCCTCGATACGCAGTATTTT
J: TRBJ2-5; D: TRBD1; size: few; V: TRBV15; CDR3: CATSRLWTGGADQETQYF; DNA: TGTGCCACCAGCAGATTGTGGACAGGGGGCGCGGACCAAGAGACCCAGTACTTC
J: TRBJ2-7; D: .; size: .; V: TRBV5-5; CDR3: CASTPGHPTYEQYF; DNA: TGTGCCAGCACCCCTGGACACCCCACCTACGAGCAGTACTTC
J: TRBJ2-1; D: .; size: few; V: TRBV7-8; CDR3: CASSLDPDSYNEQFF; DNA: TGTGCCAGCAGCTTAGATCCGGACTCGTACAATGAGCAGTTCTTC
J: TRBJ2-1; D: TRBD2; size: .; V: TRBV14; CDR3: CASSRSPTSDDSNNEQFF; DNA: TGTGCCAGCAGCCGTTCACCTACTAGCGACGATTCCAACAATGAGCAGTTCTTC
J: TRBJ2-1; D: .; size: few; V: TRBV20-1; CDR3: CSAHTASYNEQFF; DNA: TGCAGTGCCCACACGGCCTCCTACAATGAGCAGTTCTTC
J: TRBJ2-1; D: .; size: few; V: TRBV12-3/TRBV12-4; CDR3: CASNKGVYNEQFF; DNA: TGTGCCAGCAATAAAGGGGTCTACAATGAGCAGTTCTTC
J: TRBJ2-5; D: TRBD2; size: .; V: TRBV9; CDR3: CASSVSGRYQETQYF; DNA: TGTGCCAGCAGCGTGAGCGGGAGGTACCAAGAGACCCAGTACTTC
J: TRBJ2-3; D: .; size: .; V: TRBV10-3; CDR3: CAISESATDTQYF; DNA: TGTGCCATCAGTGAGTCGGCCACAGATACGCAGTATTTT
J: TRBJ2-5; D: TRBD1; size: .; V: TRBV7-9; CDR3: CASSPIDPGQGETQYF; DNA: TGTGCCAGCAGCCCAATTGACCCTGGACAGGGGGAGACCCAGTACTTC
J: TRBJ2-7; D: .; size: few; V: TRBV11-2; CDR3: CASSLEGRSERF; DNA: TGTGCCAGCAGCTTAGAGGGGAGGTCTGAAAGGTTC
J: TRBJ1-1; D: .; size: many; V: TRBV12-3/TRBV12-4; CDR3: CASSLYVSTEAFF; DNA: TGTGCCAGCAGTTTATACGTTAGCACTGAAGCTTTCTTT
J: TRBJ2-1; D: TRBD2; size: few; V: TRBV28; CDR3: CASSLSLTRGDNEQFF; DNA: TGTGCCAGCAGTTTATCCCTCACACGGGGGGATAATGAGCAGTTCTTC
J: TRBJ2-5; D: TRBD2; size: .; V: TRBV5-1; CDR3: CASSLGPGLAEQETQYF; DNA: TGCGCCAGCAGCTTGGGACCAGGACTAGCGGAGCAAGAGACCCAGTACTTC
J: TRBJ1-2; D: .; size: many; V: TRBV11-2; CDR3: CASSHGGGYTF; DNA: TGTGCCAGCAGCCACGGGGGTGGCTACACCTTC
J: TRBJ2-5; D: .; size: few; V: TRBV2; CDR3: CASSEGTGKEETQYF; DNA: TGTGCCAGCAGTGAAGGTACGGGAAAAGAAGAGACCCAGTACTTC
J: TRBJ1-1; D: .; size: few; V: TRBV14; CDR3: CASSRTNRDTEAFF; DNA: TGTGCCAGCAGCAGAACCAACAGGGACACTGAAGCTTTCTTT
J: TRBJ2-7; D: .; size: .; V: TRBV29-1; CDR3: CSVGSSRKYEQYF; DNA: TGCAGCGTTGGTTCTAGTCGCAAATACGAGCAGTACTTC
J: TRBJ2-2; D: .; size: few; V: TRBV7-9; CDR3: CASRRPPQQDTGELFF; DNA: TGTGCCAGCAGGCGTCCCCCCCAACAGGACACCGGGGAGCTGTTTTTT
J: TRBJ1-2; D: .; size: .; V: TRBV5-1; CDR3: CASSVTQRGYGYTF; DNA: TGCGCCAGCAGCGTAACTCAGAGGGGCTATGGCTACACCTTC
J: TRBJ2-7; D: .; size: .; V: TRBV20-1; CDR3: CSAPGLIYEQYF; DNA: TGCAGTGCGCCGGGGCTGATCTACGAGCAGTACTTC
J: TRBJ2-7; D: TRBD2; size: few; V: TRBV6-5; CDR3: CASSYSRGMAGGIYEQYF; DNA: TGTGCCAGCAGTTACTCGAGGGGGATGGCGGGAGGAATCTACGAGCAGTACTTC
J: TRBJ2-2; D: TRBD1; size: few; V: TRBV4-1; CDR3: CASSQTGSNGELFF; DNA: TGCGCCAGCAGCCAGACAGGGTCCAACGGGGAGCTGTTTTTT
J: TRBJ2-1; D: TRBD1; size: .; V: TRBV6-2/TRBV6-3; CDR3: CASSSGTGKFF; DNA: TGTGCCAGCAGTTCCGGGACAGGCAAGTTCTTC
J: TRBJ1-4; D: .; size: .; V: TRBV9; CDR3: CASSVGALANEKLFF; DNA: TGTGCCAGCAGCGTAGGGGCGCTGGCGAATGAAAAACTGTTTTTT
J: TRBJ2-7; D: .; size: .; V: TRBV27; CDR3: CASSLWLTDEQYF; DNA: TGTGCCAGCAGTTTATGGCTCACGGATGAGCAGTACTTC
J: TRBJ2-1; D: TRBD2; size: .; V: TRBV11-2; CDR3: CASRSVRERYNEQFF; DNA: TGTGCCAGCCGGAGTGTGCGGGAGAGATACAATGAGCAGTTCTTC
J: TRBJ2-3; D: .; size: once; V: TRBV4-1; CDR3: CASSQGYIPSTDTQYF; DNA: TGCGCCAGCAGCCAGGGGTACATTCCTAGCACAGATACGCAGTATTTT
J: TRBJ2-1; D: TRBD2; size: few; V: TRBV11-1; CDR3: CASSYLAGVGNEQFF; DNA: TGTGCCAGCAGCTACCTAGCGGGAGTCGGGAATGAGCAGTTCTTC
J: TRBJ2-1; D: .; size: few; V: TRBV5-1; CDR3: CASSPTSPGLWNEQFF; DNA: TGCGCCAGCAGCCCTACTAGCCCAGGGTTGTGGAATGAGCAGTTCTTC
J: TRBJ2-3; D: .; size: .; V: TRBV3-1; CDR3: CASSHPNAGTQYF; DNA: TGTGCCAGCAGCCACCCTAACGCCGGTACGCAGTATTTT
J: TRBJ2-1; D: TRBD2; size: many; V: TRBV12-3/TRBV12-4; CDR3: CASSPGRPHNEQFF; DNA: TGTGCCAGCAGTCCCGGGAGGCCCCACAATGAGCAGTTCTTC
J: TRBJ2-7; D: TRBD1; size: few; V: TRBV5-5; CDR3: CASSTSRDRGRGEQYF; DNA: TGTGCCAGCAGCACCAGCCGGGACAGGGGGAGAGGAGAGCAGTACTTC
J: TRBJ1-1; D: .; size: .; V: TRBV3-1; CDR3: CASSQALDRYHTEAFF; DNA: TGTGCCAGCAGCCAAGCTCTGGACAGATACCACACTGAAGCTTTCTTT
J: TRBJ2-1; D: TRBD2; size: .; V: TRBV20-1; CDR3: CSARPGLAGAYNEQFF; DNA: TGCAGTGCTAGACCTGGACTAGCGGGAGCCTACAATGAGCAGTTCTTC
J: TRBJ2-1; D: TRBD2; size: few; V: TRBV9; CDR3: CASSPRISGPSYNEQFF; DNA: TGTGCCAGCAGCCCCCGAATTAGCGGGCCTTCCTACAATGAGCAGTTCTTC
J: TRBJ2-2; D: TRBD2; size: few; V: TRBV24-1; CDR3: CATSDQAGVPGELFF; DNA: TGTGCCACCAGTGATCAAGCGGGAGTCCCCGGGGAGCTGTTTTTT
J: TRBJ2-2; D: .; size: few; V: TRBV5-1; CDR3: CASSLKRGWGRPGELFF; DNA: TGCGCCAGCAGCTTGAAGAGGGGATGGGGGAGACCCGGGGAGCTGTTTTTT
J: TRBJ2-5; D: .; size: few; V: TRBV12-3/TRBV12-4; CDR3: CASSVTVTQETQYF; DNA: TGTGCCAGCAGTGTTACAGTCACCCAAGAGACCCAGTACTTC
J: TRBJ2-2; D: .; size: few; V: TRBV12-3/TRBV12-4; CDR3: CASSLKTGFDTVSGELFF; DNA: TGTGCCAGCAGTTTAAAGACGGGTTTTGACACGGTGTCCGGGGAGCTGTTTTTT
J: TRBJ1-6; D: .; size: many; V: TRBV5-1; CDR3: CASSSSPRTNNSPLHF; DNA: TGCGCCAGCAGCTCCTCCCCCCGGACCAATAATTCACCCCTCCACTTT
J: TRBJ1-2; D: .; size: .; V: TRBV20-1; CDR3: CITPVSTNYGYTF; DNA: TGCATTACCCCCGTGTCGACAAACTATGGCTACACCTTC
J: TRBJ1-4; D: .; size: few; V: TRBV5-1; CDR3: CASSLQGATNEKLFF; DNA: TGCGCCAGCAGCCTGCAGGGTGCAACTAATGAAAAACTGTTTTTT
J: TRBJ2-3; D: .; size: .; V: TRBV4-1; CDR3: CASSPAPTRSDTQYF; DNA: TGCGCCAGCAGCCCAGCCCCAACTAGATCGGATACGCAGTATTTT
J: TRBJ2-1; D: .; size: few; V: TRBV11-2; CDR3: CASSLDSHPIRSYNEQFF; DNA: TGTGCCAGCAGCCTCGACAGCCACCCCATCCGCTCCTACAATGAGCAGTTCTTC
J: TRBJ2-5; D: TRBD2; size: .; V: TRBV13; CDR3: CASSPGLAGSQETQYF; DNA: TGTGCCAGCAGCCCTGGACTAGCGGGCAGCCAAGAGACCCAGTACTTC
J: TRBJ2-7; D: .; size: few; V: TRBV11-2; CDR3: CASSLDGFTYEQYF; DNA: TGTGCCAGCAGCTTAGACGGGTTCACCTACGAGCAGTACTTC